The 30 T cell receptor beta chains in this list originate from one sample, sequenced in a study of cytomegalovirus exposure and HLA in healthy donors. Here immunoSEQ multiplex PCR was the method, and the copy in TCRdb shows in-frame clones only, minus some. The table has approximately 180,000 clones, more than 75% seen once; the top ten hold more than 1.2%. Sequencing was done on a sample of PBMCs. All receptors derive from a young woman in good health and CMV-seronegative.

V gene TRBV5-1 combines with J gene TRBJ1-1; TRBD1 agrees at 7 bases. The CDR3 is 16 residues long. J was trimmed by 3 bases and V by 1 base; bases with no gene match: 9. The germline gives CDR1 SGHRS, CDR2 YFSETQ. The CDR3 coding sequence is TGCGCCAGCAGCTTGCGGGCGGACAGGTCATACACTGAAGCTTTCTTT. This gives the protein CASSLRADRSYTEAFF.

J is TRBJ2-7 and V is TRBV29-1; 7 nucleotides line up with TRBD1. J gave up 3 bases and V 3 bases, and 5 bases lay outside the gene matches. This CDR3 is built from 13 residues. Germline V lookup: CDR1 SQVTM, CDR2 ANQGSEA. DNA of the CDR3: TGCAGCGTTGATCTGGGGACAGTCTACGAGCAGTACTTC. Residues: CSVDLGTVYEQYF.

The chain links TRBV14 to TRBJ2-1; possible D gene TRBD2, 5 bases. Deletions cut 0 bases from V and 10 bases from J, with 16 bases between. This CDR3 has 15 amino acids. Looked up from germline, CDR1 is SGHDN and CDR2 is FVKESK. CDR3 DNA: TGTGCCAGCAGCCAAGATGGGTTACCTAGCAGGGAGCAGTTCTTC. It specifies CASSQDGLPSREQFF.

This clone has just one count. The V gene is TRBV7-2, the J gene TRBJ2-1, with D maybe TRBD2 (7 bases). The length of the CDR3 is 19 residues. Germline V gene data show CDR1 as SGHTA and CDR2 as FQGNSA. V gave up 0 bases and J gave up 4 bases, with 22 bases separating them. The CDR3 region has the DNA TGTGCCAGCAGCTTAGCGCTAATCCTCTCTAGGGGGGGTTACAATGAGCAGTTCTTC. The encoded protein is CASSLALILSRGGYNEQFF.

The CDR3 DNA is TGTGCCAGCAGCATACAGGGCTATGGCTACACCTTC. Translated: CASSIQGYGYTF. V usage is TRBV5-6 and J usage is TRBJ1-2; D perhaps matches TRBD1 (6 bases). Germline V gives CDR1 SGHDT, CDR2 YYEEEE. V lost 4 bases and J lost 4, with 8 bases in between. The CDR3 runs 12 residues.

In this sample, this clone turned up many times. The chain uses TRBV25-1 and TRBJ2-2; TRBD1 might be the D (5 bases). From germline, CDR1 is MGHDK and CDR2 SYGVNS. The CDR3 sequence is 14 residues long. Trimming removed 5 bases from V and 6 bases from J, with 13 bases in between. CDR3 sequence reads: CASSHDSHSGELFF. DNA for the CDR3: TGTGCCAGCAGTCATGACAGTCATTCCGGGGAGCTGTTTTTT.

The J gene is TRBJ1-5, the V gene TRBV27; TRBD1 matches 7 bases. Germline lookup yields CDR1 MNHEY and CDR2 SMNVEV (reference sequence). V shed 4 bases and J 3 bases; nucleotides not matched to a gene: 6. This CDR3 has 15 residues. The CDR3 loop reads CASSWSGQNNQPQHF. As DNA, the CDR3 is TGTGCCAGCAGTTGGTCGGGACAGAACAATCAGCCCCAGCATTTT.

This rearrangement joins TRBV6-1 to TRBJ2-7, with D maybe TRBD2 (5 bases). This CDR3 spans 11 amino acids. CDR1 is MNHNS, CDR2 SASEGT, per germline. Trimming cost V 7 bases and J 3 bases, with 7 bases left between them. Here the CDR3 reads CASMAGYEQYF. The CDR3 DNA reads as TGTGCCAGCATGGCGGGCTACGAGCAGTACTTC.

The chain links TRBV6-5 to TRBJ2-1; perhaps TRBD1 as D (5 bases). Germline CDR1 and CDR2: MNHEY and SVGAGI. The CDR3 has 14 amino acids. Between the trimmed V and J ends, which lost 0 bases and 6 bases, there was a span of 9 bases. CDR3 coding DNA: TGTGCCAGCAGTTACTCGAGAAGGGGCAATGAGCAGTTCTTC. It is translated as CASSYSRRGNEQFF.

The V gene is TRBV18, the J gene TRBJ1-1; tentatively, D is TRBD1 (6 bases). Trimming took off 3 bases at V and 3 bases at J, with 8 bases between the two ends. Germline V gene lookup returns CDR1 KGHSH and CDR2 LQKENI. The CDR3 covers 13 residues. CDR3 amino acids: CASSPKGDTEAFF. The CDR3 nucleotides read TGTGCCAGCTCACCTAAGGGGGACACTGAAGCTTTCTTT.

The V call is TRBV5-1, the J call TRBJ2-6; the D gene is possibly TRBD2 (6 bases). CDR3 length: 17 amino acids. Germline CDR1 and CDR2: SGHRS and YFSETQ. The V end was cut by 0 bases, the J end by 0 bases, with 10 bases between. CDR3 in DNA: TGCGCCAGCAGCTTGGACCTCGGGGGCTCTGGGGCCAACGTCCTGACTTTC. Its protein product is CASSLDLGGSGANVLTF.

The chain carries TRBV4-1 and TRBJ1-2, with D tentatively TRBD1 (5 bases). Per the germline V gene, CDR1 is MGHRA and CDR2 is YSYEKL. CDR3 length: 15 amino acids. The ends were cut back, 4 bases at V and 3 bases at J, with 15 bases in the middle. The CDR3 here is CASSREGASYYGYTF. In DNA, the CDR3 is TGCGCCAGCAGCCGGGAAGGGGCTAGTTACTATGGCTACACCTTC.

This chain uses TRBV7-9 with TRBJ2-7; D may be TRBD2 (6 bases). CDR1 and CDR2 (germline): SEHNR, FQNEAQ (reference sequence). V dropped 0 bases and J dropped 4 bases, with 16 bases sitting between them. The CDR3 sequence is 16 residues long. CDR3 amino acids: CASSLASGTLSYEQYF. CDR3 bases: TGTGCCAGCAGCTTAGCCTCAGGGACTTTAAGTTACGAGCAGTACTTC.

This chain's CDR3 is CASSYDREDGYTF. In nucleotides, the CDR3 is TGTGCCAGCAGCTACGACAGGGAGGATGGCTACACCTTC. The gene calls are TRBV7-9 and TRBJ1-2; 7 positions match TRBD1. Germline assignment: CDR1 SEHNR and CDR2 FQNEAQ (reference sequence). This CDR3 contains 13 residues. V shed 4 bases, J shed 6 bases, and the junction held 5 bases outside the gene matches.

The chain employs TRBV11-2 and TRBJ2-1, with no clear D. The CDR3 covers 15 residues. The ends were cut back, 0 bases at V and 2 bases at J, with 8 bases in the middle. The V gene's germline CDR1 is SGHAT and CDR2 FQNNGV. This CDR3 is CASSLDSPTYNEQFF. The CDR3 nucleotides are TGTGCCAGCAGCTTAGATAGCCCGACCTACAATGAGCAGTTCTTC. Combining the CDR3 with reference TRBV11-2 and TRBJ2-1 gives the whole variable domain EAGVAQSPRYKIIEKRQSVAFWCNPISGHATLYWYQQILGQGPKLLIQFQNNGVVDDSQLPKDRFSAERLKGVDSTLKIQPAKLEDSAVYLCASSLDSPTYNEQFFGPGTRLTVL.

In nucleotides, the CDR3 is TGTGCCAGCAGCGTAGAGGGACAGGGGTCCTATGGCTACACCTTC. Translating it yields CASSVEGQGSYGYTF. The chain is built from TRBV9 and TRBJ1-2, with 10 bases fitting TRBD1. Germline values: CDR1 SGDLS, CDR2 YYNGEE. The CDR3 has 15 amino acids. J was trimmed by 4 bases and V by 0 bases; bases with no gene match: 3.

J is TRBJ1-4 and V is TRBV11-2; weak D call: TRBD1 (5 bases). CDR1 is SGHAT, CDR2 FQNNGV, per germline. The V gene lost 5 bases and the J gene lost 3 bases, with 16 bases spanning the gap. The CDR3 loop spans 16 amino acids. The CDR3 DNA sequence: TGTGCCAGCAGCCCCATCCGGGGGAGGGCTAATGAAAAACTGTTTTTT. Encoded protein: CASSPIRGRANEKLFF.

This clone was seen once. The CDR3 DNA sequence: TGTGCCAGCAGTTTAGGCAGGGGGGTGAACTATGGCTACACCTTC. It yields the protein CASSLGRGVNYGYTF. The chain carries TRBV27 and TRBJ1-2; 7 bases agree with TRBD1. V lost 2 bases to trimming and J lost 2 bases; unmatched junction nucleotides: 5. CDR3 length equals 15 residues. Germline loops: CDR1 MNHEY, CDR2 SMNVEV (reference sequence).

The V gene is TRBV11-2, the J gene TRBJ2-7; a possible D gene is TRBD1 (7 bases). This CDR3 contains 15 residues. V lost 4 bases, J lost 3 bases, and 16 bases lay in between. Germline assignment: CDR1 SGHAT and CDR2 FQNNGV. CDR3 residues: CASSSPGDSIYEQYF. The CDR3 DNA reads TGTGCCAGCAGCTCCCCGGGGGACAGTATCTACGAGCAGTACTTC. Complete variable domain (other parts from reference TRBV11-2 and TRBJ2-7): EAGVAQSPRYKIIEKRQSVAFWCNPISGHATLYWYQQILGQGPKLLIQFQNNGVVDDSQLPKDRFSAERLKGVDSTLKIQPAKLEDSAVYLCASSSPGDSIYEQYFGPGTRLTVT.

CDR3 nucleotide sequence: TGTGCCAGCAGCCAAGATGACGGCTGGTCAGGGGGTAAGGGCTACACCTTC. This encodes CASSQDDGWSGGKGYTF. The rearrangement joins TRBV4-2 to TRBJ1-2; 7 bases map to TRBD1. Germline lookup yields CDR1 LGHNA and CDR2 YNFKEQ. The J segment lost 8 bases and the V segment lost 0 bases, leaving 15 bases of the junction unmatched. The CDR3 spans 17 residues.

This rearrangement joins TRBV6-5 to TRBJ1-1, with a tentative D call TRBD1 (6 bases). Trimming removed 7 bases at V and 2 bases at J, with 8 bases between. Germline V gives CDR1 MNHEY, CDR2 SVGAGI. CDR3 length equals 12 residues. CDR3 DNA sequence: TGTGCCAGCATACAGGGTAACACTGAAGCTTTCTTT. This encodes CASIQGNTEAFF.

The CDR3 protein is CASPDRGGGSYGYTF. CDR3 nucleotides: TGTGCCAGCCCTGACCGGGGGGGAGGATCATATGGCTACACCTTC. This chain uses TRBV2 with TRBJ1-2; tentatively, D is TRBD1 (5 bases). CDR3 length equals 15 residues. Trimming left V 8 bases short and J 5 bases short, with 21 bases between. Germline loops: CDR1 SNHLY, CDR2 FYNNEI.

The J gene is TRBJ2-7, the V gene TRBV5-4; weak D call: TRBD1 (7 bases). This CDR3 has 14 amino acids. V dropped 4 bases and J dropped 6 bases, with 17 bases sitting between them. The germline CDR1 and CDR2 sequences are SGHNT and YYREEE (reference sequence). CDR3 amino acids: CASSPRGTGGEQYF. The CDR3 DNA sequence: TGTGCCAGCAGCCCCAGGGGGACTGGAGGCGAGCAGTACTTC.

Here the CDR3 DNA reads TGCGCCAGCAGCTTGTTTTACGAGCGTGAGACCCAGTACTTC. This encodes CASSLFYERETQYF. This chain joins TRBV5-1 and TRBJ2-5; D is unclear. V was cut by 1 base and J by 5 bases, with 12 bases left in between. Germline V lookup: CDR1 SGHRS, CDR2 YFSETQ. The CDR3 covers 14 residues.

This sequence joins TRBV7-9 and TRBJ2-7, with 8 bases matching TRBD1. CDR3 size: 13 residues. Germline-derived CDR1 and CDR2 are SEHNR and FQNEAQ (reference sequence). CDR3 coding DNA: TGTGCTACAACCCGGGACAGGCCCTACGAGCAGTACTTC. Its protein product is CATTRDRPYEQYF. Looking up the rest from reference TRBV7-9 and TRBJ2-7 gives the full variable domain: DTGVSQNPRHKITKRGQNVTFRCDPISEHNRLYWYRQTLGQGPEFLTYFQNEAQLEKSRLLSDRFSAERPKGSFSTLEIQRTEQGDSAMYLCATTRDRPYEQYFGPGTRLTVT.

The chain employs TRBV6-5 and TRBJ1-2, with TRBD1 matching over 9 bases. CDR1 and CDR2 (germline): MNHEY, SVGAGI. The CDR3 length is 14 residues. The V segment lost 3 bases and the J segment 8 bases; nucleotides outside the gene matches: 7. CDR3: CASSYSTGGRGYTF. CDR3 DNA sequence: TGTGCCAGCAGTTATTCAACAGGGGGCAGGGGCTACACCTTC.

The V and J genes are TRBV29-1 and TRBJ2-3; TRBD2 matches at 13 bases. J was trimmed by 1 base and V by 7 bases; bases with no gene match: 5. Per germline, CDR1 SQVTM and CDR2 ANQGSEA. The CDR3 length is 15 residues. The CDR3 region is CSDGLAGVGTDTQYF. CDR3 nucleotides: TGCAGCGACGGACTAGCGGGAGTGGGCACAGATACGCAGTATTTT.

The gene calls are TRBV25-1 and TRBJ2-7; 7 nucleotides align to TRBD1. The CDR3 is 13 residues long. CDR1 and CDR2 (germline): MGHDK, SYGVNS. The V gene end was trimmed by 7 bases and the J gene end by 1 base; junction bases not matched to a gene: 4. The CDR3: CASNRQGSYEQYF. CDR3 bases: TGTGCCAGCAACCGACAGGGTTCCTACGAGCAGTACTTC.

The rearrangement uses TRBV4-1 and TRBJ2-1; no clear D. The germline V and J ends were trimmed by 0 bases and 2 bases, with 11 bases remaining between them. This CDR3 has 16 amino acids. Germline V gives CDR1 MGHRA, CDR2 YSYEKL. The CDR3 here is CASSQDSRTTYNEQFF. The CDR3 DNA sequence: TGCGCCAGCAGCCAAGATTCGCGTACGACCTACAATGAGCAGTTCTTC.

This clone was detected a few times. J is TRBJ1-2 and V is TRBV10-3; no clear D gene. The CDR3 is 12 residues long. Trimming removed 6 bases from V and 5 bases from J, with 10 bases in between. Germline CDR1 and CDR2: ENHRY and SYGVKD. This chain's CDR3 is CAIRAGAYGYTF. In DNA, the CDR3 is TGTGCCATCAGGGCAGGTGCTTATGGCTACACCTTC.